One and the same sample provided the 9 T cell receptor beta chains below, sequenced in a study of immune evolution from preneoplasia to lung adenocarcinoma listed by TCRdb under 2021. Receptors were amplified or captured by the immunoSEQ multiplex PCR assay. TCRdb took over this immuneACCESS table, retaining in-frame rearrangements with V and J assigned. Such tables are incomplete; in checked studies, under half of the missing clones stem from an unresolved V gene, and the remainder is unexplained. Present in this sample are 7,500 to 8,500 clones, approximately 72% of which were seen just once. Of the sample, 9.5% to 14% is held by the ten largest clones. The source material was FFPE lung adenocarcinoma in situ tissue. In light of the paper, this sample's cell subset or site label describes: preinvasive adenocarcinoma in situ (AIS). These receptors were obtained from a donor aged 70 or older with lung adenocarcinoma. Some clones in this sample may be carry-over from other donors' samples.

The J gene is TRBJ1-4, the V gene TRBV30; tentatively, D is TRBD1 (6 bases). CDR3 length equals 13 residues. The germline gives CDR1 GTSNPN, CDR2 SVGIG (reference sequence). The V gene lost 5 bases and the J gene lost 11 bases, with 18 bases spanning the gap. The CDR3 DNA is TGTGCCTGGCGACCTGCGGGGGGCTTGAAACTGTTTTTT. Amino acid sequence: CAWRPAGGLKLFF.

The chain joins TRBV28 to TRBJ2-2; D is unresolved. CDR3 length: 13 residues. Germline lookup yields CDR1 MDHEN and CDR2 SYDVKM. The V end lost 7 bases, the J end lost 3 bases, and 9 bases lay between the germline ends. CDR3: CASKRPYTGELFF. CDR3 nucleotides: TGTGCCAGCAAGAGGCCCTACACCGGGGAGCTGTTTTTT.

The V and J genes are TRBV6-6 and TRBJ1-1; D not resolved. The CDR3 is 15 residues long. CDR1 is MNHNY, CDR2 SVGAGI, per germline (reference sequence). The V and J ends lost 0 bases and 3 bases respectively, with 11 bases between them. The CDR3 loop reads CASSYSRRVDTEAFF. CDR3 bases: TGTGCCAGCAGTTACTCGAGGCGAGTTGACACTGAAGCTTTCTTT.

In nucleotides, the CDR3 is TGTGCCAGCAGCTTAGGCCGCTACTCGGGTGGCTACACCTTC. Its protein is CASSLGRYSGGYTF. The chain links TRBV13 to TRBJ1-2; D gene ambiguous. The V end lost 0 bases, the J end lost 7 bases, and 12 bases lay between the germline ends. CDR3 length: 14 amino acids. From germline, CDR1 is PRHDT and CDR2 FYEKMQ (reference sequence).

This clone was picked up one time. The rearrangement links TRBV5-1 to TRBJ1-2; TRBD1 agrees at 7 bases. CDR3 length: 13 residues. The germline CDR1 and CDR2 sequences are SGHRS and YFSETQ. The V segment lost 2 bases and the J segment 8 bases; nucleotides outside the gene matches: 6. The CDR3: CASSLQGSVGYTF. The DNA of the CDR3 is TGCGCCAGCAGCTTACAGGGGTCAGTGGGCTACACCTTC.

This chain connects TRBV5-1 to TRBJ1-1; possible D gene TRBD1, 6 bases. The CDR3 totals 15 residues. Trimming took off 2 bases at V and 4 bases at J, with 15 bases between the two ends. Germline loops: CDR1 SGHRS, CDR2 YFSETQ. The CDR3 DNA is TGCGCCAGCAGCTTAAACAATGACAGGAGCACTGAAGCTTTCTTT. It translates to CASSLNNDRSTEAFF.

This clone was detected a few times. The chain has TRBV4-1 and TRBJ1-1; the D gene is possibly TRBD1 (5 bases). CDR1 MGHRA and CDR2 YSYEKL come from the germline V gene. Deletions cut 1 base from V and 8 bases from J, with 14 bases between. The CDR3 spans 14 residues. The CDR3 region has the DNA TGCGCCAGCAGCCAAGTCGCAGGGACTCGGGAAGCTTTCTTT. This gives the protein CASSQVAGTREAFF.

This chain connects TRBV20-1 to TRBJ1-2, with unresolved D. The length of the CDR3 is 10 residues. Germline lookup yields CDR1 DFQATT and CDR2 SNEGSKA (reference sequence). The germline V and J ends were trimmed by 2 bases and 6 bases, with 4 bases remaining between them. Written as DNA, the CDR3 is TGCAGTGCTAGACAGGATGGCTACACCTTC. It codes for CSARQDGYTF.

This clone occurred a few times. The chain employs TRBV4-2 and TRBJ1-4; D is perhaps TRBD1 (5 bases). CDR3 length: 14 residues. Germline V lookup: CDR1 LGHNA, CDR2 YNFKEQ. V was trimmed by 0 bases and J by 8 bases, leaving 10 bases between them. The CDR3 sequence: CASSQDPPGEKLFF. CDR3 in DNA: TGTGCCAGCAGCCAAGACCCCCCAGGGGAAAAACTGTTTTTT.